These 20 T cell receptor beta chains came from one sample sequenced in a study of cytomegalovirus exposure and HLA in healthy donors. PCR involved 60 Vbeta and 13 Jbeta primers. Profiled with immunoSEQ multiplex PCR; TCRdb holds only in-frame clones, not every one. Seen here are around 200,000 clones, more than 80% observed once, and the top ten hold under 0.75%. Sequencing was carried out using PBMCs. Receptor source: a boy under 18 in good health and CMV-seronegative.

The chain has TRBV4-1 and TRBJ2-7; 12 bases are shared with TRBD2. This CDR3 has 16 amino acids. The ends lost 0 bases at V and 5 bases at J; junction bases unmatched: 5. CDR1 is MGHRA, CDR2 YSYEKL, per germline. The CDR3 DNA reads TGCGCCAGCAGCCAAGATTCCACTAGCGGGGGGAACGAGCAGTACTTC. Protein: CASSQDSTSGGNEQYF.

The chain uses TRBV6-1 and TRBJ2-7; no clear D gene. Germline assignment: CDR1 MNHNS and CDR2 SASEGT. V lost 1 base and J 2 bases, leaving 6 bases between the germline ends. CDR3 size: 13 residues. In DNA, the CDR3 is TGTGCCAGCAGTGAAGGAGTTACCTACGAGCAGTACTTC. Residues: CASSEGVTYEQYF.

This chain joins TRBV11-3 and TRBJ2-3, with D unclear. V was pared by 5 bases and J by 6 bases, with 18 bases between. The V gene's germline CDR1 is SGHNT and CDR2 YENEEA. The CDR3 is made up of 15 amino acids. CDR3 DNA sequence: TGTGCCAGCAGCAAAGAAGAGGCTAGTGGTGATACGCAGTATTTT. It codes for CASSKEEASGDTQYF.

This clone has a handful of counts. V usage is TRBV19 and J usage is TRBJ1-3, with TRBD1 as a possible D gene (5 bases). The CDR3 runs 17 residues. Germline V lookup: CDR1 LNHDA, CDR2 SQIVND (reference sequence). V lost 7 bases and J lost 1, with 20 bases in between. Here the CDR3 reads CASIPGIRGGSGNTIYF. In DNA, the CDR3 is TGTGCCAGTATCCCCGGGATTCGGGGGGGTTCTGGAAACACCATATATTTT.

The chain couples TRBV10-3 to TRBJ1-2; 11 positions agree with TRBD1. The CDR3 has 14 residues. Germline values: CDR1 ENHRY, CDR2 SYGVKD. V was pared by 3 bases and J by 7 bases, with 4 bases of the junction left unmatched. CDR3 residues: CAISEADRGLGYTF. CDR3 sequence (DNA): TGTGCCATCAGTGAAGCGGACAGGGGGCTTGGCTACACCTTC.

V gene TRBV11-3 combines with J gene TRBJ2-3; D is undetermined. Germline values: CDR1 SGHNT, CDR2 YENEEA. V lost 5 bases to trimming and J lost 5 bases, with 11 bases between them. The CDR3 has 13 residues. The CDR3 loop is CASSRLVGDTQYF. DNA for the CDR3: TGTGCCAGCAGCCGTCTAGTTGGAGATACGCAGTATTTT. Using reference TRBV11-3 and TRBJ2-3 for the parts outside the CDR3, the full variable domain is EAGVVQSPRYKIIEKKQPVAFWCNPISGHNTLYWYLQNLGQGPELLIRYENEEAVDDSQLPKDRFSAERLKGVDSTLKIQPAELGDSAVYLCASSRLVGDTQYFGPGTRLTVL.

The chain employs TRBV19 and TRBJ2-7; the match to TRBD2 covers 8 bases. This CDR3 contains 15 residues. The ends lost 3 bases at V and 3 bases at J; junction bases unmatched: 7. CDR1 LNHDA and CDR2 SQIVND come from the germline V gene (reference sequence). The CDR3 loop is CASSMGGGKYYEQYF. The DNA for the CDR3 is TGTGCCAGTAGTATGGGCGGGGGGAAGTACTACGAGCAGTACTTC.

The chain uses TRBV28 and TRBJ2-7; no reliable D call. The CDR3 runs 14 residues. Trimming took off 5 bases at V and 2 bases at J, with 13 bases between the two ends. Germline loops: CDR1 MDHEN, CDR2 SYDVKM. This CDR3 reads CASSEQIHTYEQYF. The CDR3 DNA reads TGTGCCAGCAGTGAACAGATACACACCTACGAGCAGTACTTC.

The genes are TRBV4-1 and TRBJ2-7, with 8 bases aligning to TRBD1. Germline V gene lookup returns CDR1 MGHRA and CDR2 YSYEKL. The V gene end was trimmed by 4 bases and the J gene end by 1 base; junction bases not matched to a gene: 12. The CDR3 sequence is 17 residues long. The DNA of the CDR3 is TGCGCCAGCAGCCTGAGTACCGGGACAGGTGGATCCTACGAGCAGTACTTC. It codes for CASSLSTGTGGSYEQYF.

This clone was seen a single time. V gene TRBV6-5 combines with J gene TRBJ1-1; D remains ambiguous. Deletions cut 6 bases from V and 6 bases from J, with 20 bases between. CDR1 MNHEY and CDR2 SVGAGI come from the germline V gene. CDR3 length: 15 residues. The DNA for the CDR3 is TGTGCCAGCAGCCTCAGGCCACTCGGAGGGTCTGAAGCTTTCTTT. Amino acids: CASSLRPLGGSEAFF.

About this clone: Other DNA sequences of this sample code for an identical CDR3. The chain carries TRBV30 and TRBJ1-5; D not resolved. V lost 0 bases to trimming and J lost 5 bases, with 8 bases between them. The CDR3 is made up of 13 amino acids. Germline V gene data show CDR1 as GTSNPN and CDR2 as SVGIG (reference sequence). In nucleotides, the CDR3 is TGTGCCTGGAGTGTACGGGGAGATCAGCCCCAGCATTTT. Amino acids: CAWSVRGDQPQHF. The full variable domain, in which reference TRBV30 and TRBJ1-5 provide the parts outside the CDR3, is SQTIHQWPATLVQPVGSPLSLECTVEGTSNPNLYWYRQAAGRGLQLLFYSVGIGQISSEVPQNLSASRPQDRQFILSSKKLLLSDSGFYLCAWSVRGDQPQHFGDGTRLSIL.

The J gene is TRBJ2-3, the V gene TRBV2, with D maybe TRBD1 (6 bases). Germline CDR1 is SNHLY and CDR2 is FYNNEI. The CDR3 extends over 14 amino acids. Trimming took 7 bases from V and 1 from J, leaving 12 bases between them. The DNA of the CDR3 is TGTGCCAGCACCTTGGGGACACGCACAGATACGCAGTATTTT. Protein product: CASTLGTRTDTQYF.

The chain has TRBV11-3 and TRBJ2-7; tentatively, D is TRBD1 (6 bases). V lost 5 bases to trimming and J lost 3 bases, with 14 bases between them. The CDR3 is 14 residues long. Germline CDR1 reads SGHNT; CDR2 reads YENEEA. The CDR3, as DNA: TGTGCCAGCAGCGCCCAGGGGTCCAACTACGAGCAGTACTTC. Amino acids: CASSAQGSNYEQYF.

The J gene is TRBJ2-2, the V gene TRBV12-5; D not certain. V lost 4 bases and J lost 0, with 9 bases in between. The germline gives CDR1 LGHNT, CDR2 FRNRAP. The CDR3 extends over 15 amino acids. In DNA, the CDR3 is TGTGCTAGTGGTTCTAAATATTCGAACACCGGGGAGCTGTTTTTT. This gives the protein CASGSKYSNTGELFF.

CDR3 bases: TGTGCCAGCAGCGTAGGAGTATCCAATCAGCCCCAGCATTTT. It translates to CASSVGVSNQPQHF. The chain joins TRBV9 to TRBJ1-5; D remains ambiguous. V was pared by 0 bases and J by 3 bases, with 7 bases between. CDR1 and CDR2 from the germline V gene are SGDLS and YYNGEE. This CDR3 comprises 14 residues.

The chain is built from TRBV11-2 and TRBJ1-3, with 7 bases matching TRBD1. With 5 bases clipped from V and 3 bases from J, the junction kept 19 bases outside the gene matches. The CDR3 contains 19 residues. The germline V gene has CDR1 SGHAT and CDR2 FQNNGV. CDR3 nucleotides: TGTGCCAGCAGCCCGCGATCGTTTCGGGACAGCTACGGTGGAAACACCATATATTTT. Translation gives CASSPRSFRDSYGGNTIYF.

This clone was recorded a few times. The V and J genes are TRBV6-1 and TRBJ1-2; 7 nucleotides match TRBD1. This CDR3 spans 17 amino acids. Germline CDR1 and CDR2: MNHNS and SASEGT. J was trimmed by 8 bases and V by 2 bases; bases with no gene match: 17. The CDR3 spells CASSEIEDRSTQSGYTF. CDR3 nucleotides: TGTGCCAGCAGTGAAATAGAGGACAGGAGCACACAAAGCGGCTACACCTTC.

The CDR3 bases are TGTGCCAGCAGGCATACAGGGAACAATCAGCCCCAGCATTTT. It codes for CASRHTGNNQPQHF. The chain combines TRBV6-5 with TRBJ1-5, with a tentative D call TRBD1 (6 bases). The V gene's germline CDR1 is MNHEY and CDR2 SVGAGI. Trimming stripped 6 bases from V and 3 bases from J, with 12 bases between. The CDR3 loop spans 14 amino acids.

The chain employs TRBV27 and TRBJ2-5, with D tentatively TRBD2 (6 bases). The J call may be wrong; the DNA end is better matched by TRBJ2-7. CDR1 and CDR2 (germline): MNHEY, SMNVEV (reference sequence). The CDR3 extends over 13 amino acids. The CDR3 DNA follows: TGTGCCAGCCACGGGGGTGGGAGGTACGAGCAGTACTTC. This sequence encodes CASHGGGRYEQYF.

The DNA of the CDR3 is TGTGCCAGCAGCCCTGACAGTCATCTCTACGAGCAGTACTTC. This encodes CASSPDSHLYEQYF. The chain uses TRBV5-4 and TRBJ2-7; D might be TRBD1 (5 bases). Germline V gives CDR1 SGHNT, CDR2 YYREEE (reference sequence). The CDR3 loop spans 14 amino acids. V lost 4 bases and J 3 bases, leaving 14 bases between the germline ends.